Listed below are T cell receptor beta chains from one sample, sequenced in a study of blood T cell repertoires in COVID-19. Generated by immunoSEQ multiplex PCR, the TCRdb table keeps only in-frame clones and is missing some. The repertoire has fewer than 130,000 clones, around 80% of them found once; the top ten carry 20% to 25%. The sample consisted of peripheral blood. The receptors here all came from a man between 65 and 85 years old with active or convalescent COVID-19. The CDR3 runs from the conserved cysteine through the conserved F or W. Each record gives: D gene, V gene, clone size, CDR3 length, J gene, CDR3 DNA, CDR3 protein. D genes are given only for firm matches. The size field is filled for only some rows; it gives once, few, many or a size class.

-	TRBV3-1/TRBV3-2	-	15	TRBJ1-2	TGTGCCAGCAGCCAAGTACGGGGGGCAGGCTATGGCTACACCTTC	CASSQVRGAGYGYTF
TRBD1	TRBV28	-	16	TRBJ1-2	TGTGCCAGCAGTGACCTTCGAACAGGGGGCAGCTATGGCTACACCTTC	CASSDLRTGGSYGYTF
-	TRBV24-1	-	12	TRBJ2-1	TGTGCCACCAGTGATTCTTACAATGAGCAGTTCTTC	CATSDSYNEQFF
-	TRBV19	-	15	TRBJ1-1	TGTGCCAGTAGTATAACTCGTCTGCCGAACACTGAAGCTTTCTTT	CASSITRLPNTEAFF
TRBD1	TRBV5-1	-	17	TRBJ2-6	TGCGCCAGCAGCCCCGGGGACAGAAGCTCTGGGGCCAACGTCCTGACTTTC	CASSPGDRSSGANVLTF
TRBD1	TRBV28	-	13	TRBJ2-5	TGTGCCAGCAGCCGGACAGGGGAAGAGACCCAGTACTTC	CASSRTGEETQYF
-	TRBV1	-	17	TRBJ2-1	TGCACCAGCAGCCAAGAAAAGGAGATAGTGGGGCGCAATGAGCAGTTCTTC	CTSSQEKEIVGRNEQFF
TRBD1	TRBV3-1/TRBV3-2	-	15	TRBJ2-1	TGTGCCAGCAGCCTTCAGGGGGACAGTGTAAGAGAGCAGTTCTTC	CASSLQGDSVREQFF
-	TRBV3-1/TRBV3-2	-	13	TRBJ2-7	TGTGCCAGCAGCCAAGTGGCAGGGGGGGAGCAGTACTTC	CASSQVAGGEQYF
-	TRBV5-1	once	16	TRBJ2-4	TGCGCCAGCGCGGCTCGGGACATGAAGGACAAAAACATTCAGTACTTC	CASAARDMKDKNIQYF
-	TRBV5-1	-	14	TRBJ2-2	TGCGCCAGCAGCTTGCAGGGCACCACCGGGGAGCTGTTTTTT	CASSLQGTTGELFF
-	TRBV28	-	13	TRBJ1-3	TGTGCCAGCAGTTCGTCCTCTGGAAACACCATATATTTT	CASSSSSGNTIYF
-	TRBV7-8	-	14	TRBJ2-3	TGTGCCAGCAGCAGGCAGGCCCTCACAGATACGCAGTATTTT	CASSRQALTDTQYF
TRBD1	TRBV3-1/TRBV3-2	-	16	TRBJ2-1	TGTGCCAGCAGCCATACCGGGACAGATCCTTACAATGAGCAGTTCTTC	CASSHTGTDPYNEQFF
TRBD1	TRBV2	few	15	TRBJ1-5	TGTGCCAGCAGTTTCCTAGAGACAGGGAATCAGCCCCAGCATTTT	CASSFLETGNQPQHF
TRBD1	TRBV9	-	15	TRBJ1-2	TGTGCCAGCAGTCGAGCGGACAGGGTCGGCTATGGCTACACCTTC	CASSRADRVGYGYTF
TRBD1	TRBV19	-	13	TRBJ1-2	TGTGCCAGTACGGGGACAGGGGCCTATGGCTACACCTTC	CASTGTGAYGYTF
-	TRBV5-4	-	14	TRBJ1-5	TGTGCCAGCAGCTCCTTTGGGGGGGACCAGCCCCAGCATTTT	CASSSFGGDQPQHF
TRBD2	TRBV4-2	-	16	TRBJ2-2	TGTGCCAGCAGCCAAGAGAGCGGGAGGGTGACCGGGGAGCTGTTTTTT	CASSQESGRVTGELFF
-	TRBV10-3	-	14	TRBJ1-2	TGTGCCATCAGTGGCACAGGGAATAACTATGGCTACACCTTC	CAISGTGNNYGYTF
TRBD1	TRBV12-3/TRBV12-4	-	13	TRBJ2-5	TGTGCCAGCAAGGGGGCAGGGACAGAGACCCAGTACTTC	CASKGAGTETQYF
TRBD1	TRBV11-2	-	14	TRBJ1-1	TGTGCCAGCAGCTCAACGACAGGGTACACTGAAGCTTTCTTT	CASSSTTGYTEAFF
-	TRBV5-6	once	15	TRBJ1-2	TGTGCCAGCAGGACCGGGACAACGCTTAACTATGGCTACACCTTC	CASRTGTTLNYGYTF
-	TRBV7-3	-	15	TRBJ2-3	TGTGCCAGCAGCTTAAAGGAAGGGAGGCGCGATACGCAGTATTTT	CASSLKEGRRDTQYF
TRBD2	TRBV5-1	-	15	TRBJ2-3	TGCGCCAGCAGCTTGGGTGGTAGCGGGGTAGATACGCAGTATTTT	CASSLGGSGVDTQYF
-	TRBV3-1/TRBV3-2	-	17	TRBJ1-1	TGTGCCAGCAGCCTCCAGGGTGGGGGGATCATGAACACTGAAGCTTTCTTT	CASSLQGGGIMNTEAFF
-	TRBV19	-	18	TRBJ2-6	TGTGCCAGTAGTATGGCCAGGGGGGAACACTCTGGGGCCAACGTCCTGACTTTC	CASSMARGEHSGANVLTF